The following is a TCR beta chain sequence with its context. The antigen is unknown. This entry is derived from a study of memory CD4+ T cells and cytomegalovirus serostatus. V shed 0 bases and J shed 4 bases, with 13 bases lying between them. Germline V gene lookup returns CDR1 MNHEY and CDR2 SVGAGI. The CDR3 covers 15 residues. The sort gate was single viable CD3+CD4+CD8-CD45RO+ cells for memory CD4+ T cells. CMV serostatus came from serum IgG against pp150, pp28, p38, p52. Study-wide points: Suggested: most of the CMV-linked TCR signature lies in CD4+ memory cells. CD4+ memory repertoires contained about two fifths of the 164 reported CMV TCRbeta sequences.

Data came from immunoSEQ multiplex PCR; TCRdb stores just in-frame clones and leaves some out. The table includes approximately 88,000 clones, approximately 80% detected once. This chain uses TRBV6-5 with TRBJ2-7; no firm D call. The sample was memory CD4+ T cells from blood. The TCR comes from an adult in good health and CMV-seropositive. The CDR3 is CASSYSISGPYEQYF. Here the CDR3 DNA reads TGTGCCAGCAGTTACTCGATATCTGGGCCGTACGAGCAGTACTTC.